The 3 T cell receptor beta chains presented below share a single source sample, sequenced in a study of blood T cell repertoires in COVID-19. The repertoire was sequenced with immunoSEQ multiplex PCR; TCRdb's copy has only in-frame clones and lacks some. The sample carries 150,000 to 200,000 clones, approximately 95% recorded once. Input material: peripheral blood. Source of these receptors: a woman between 45 and 65 years old with acute or convalescent COVID-19.

The chain joins TRBV6-1 to TRBJ2-6; D is undetermined. The V end was cut by 2 bases, the J end by 2 bases, with 10 bases between. Per the germline V gene, CDR1 is MNHNS and CDR2 is SASEGT. This CDR3 region has 16 residues. The CDR3 nucleotides are TGTGCCAGCAGTGAACGTAGCTCAACTGGGGCCAACGTCCTGACTTTC. It translates to CASSERSSTGANVLTF.

The gene calls are TRBV3-1 (or the pseudogene TRBV3-2) and TRBJ1-5, with a possible D match to TRBD1 (5 bases). The CDR3 is made up of 13 amino acids. V was trimmed by 4 bases and J by 6 bases, leaving 10 bases between them. Germline CDR1 reads LGHDT; CDR2 reads YNNKEL (reference sequence). CDR3 coding DNA: TGTGCCAGCAGCCCAAGACAGAGTCAGCCCCAGCATTTT. Its translation: CASSPRQSQPQHF.

The rearrangement joins TRBV28 to TRBJ1-5; tentatively, D is TRBD1 (6 bases). CDR3 length: 17 amino acids. V was trimmed by 5 bases and J by 2 bases, leaving 19 bases between them. Germline V lookup: CDR1 MDHEN, CDR2 SYDVKM. CDR3 amino acids: CASSPPTGVVGNQPQHF. In DNA, the CDR3 is TGTGCCAGCAGTCCTCCGACAGGCGTGGTGGGCAATCAGCCCCAGCATTTT.